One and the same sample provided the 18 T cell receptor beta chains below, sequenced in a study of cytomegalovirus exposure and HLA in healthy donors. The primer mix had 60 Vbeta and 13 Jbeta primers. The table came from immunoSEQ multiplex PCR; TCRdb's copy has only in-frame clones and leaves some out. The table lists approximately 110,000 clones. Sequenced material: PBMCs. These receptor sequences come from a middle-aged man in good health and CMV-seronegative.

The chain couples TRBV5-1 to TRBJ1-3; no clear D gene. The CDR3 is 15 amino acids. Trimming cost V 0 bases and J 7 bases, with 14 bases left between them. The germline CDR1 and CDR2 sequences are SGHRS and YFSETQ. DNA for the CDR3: TGCGCCAGCAGCTTGGACGGGAACAGTTGGAACACCATATATTTT. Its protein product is CASSLDGNSWNTIYF.

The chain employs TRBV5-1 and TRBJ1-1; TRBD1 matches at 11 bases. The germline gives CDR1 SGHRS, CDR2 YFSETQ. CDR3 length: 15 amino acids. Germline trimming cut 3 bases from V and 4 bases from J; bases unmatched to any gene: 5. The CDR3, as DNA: TGCGCCAGCAGCTGGACAGGGGGCTGGGGCACTGAAGCTTTCTTT. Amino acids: CASSWTGGWGTEAFF.

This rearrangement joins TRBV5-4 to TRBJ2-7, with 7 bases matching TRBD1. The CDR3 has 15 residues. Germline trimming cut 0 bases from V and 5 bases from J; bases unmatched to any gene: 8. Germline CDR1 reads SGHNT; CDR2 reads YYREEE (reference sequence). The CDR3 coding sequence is TGTGCCAGCAGCTTGGACCCGACAGGGATCGACGAGCAGTACTTC. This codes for CASSLDPTGIDEQYF.

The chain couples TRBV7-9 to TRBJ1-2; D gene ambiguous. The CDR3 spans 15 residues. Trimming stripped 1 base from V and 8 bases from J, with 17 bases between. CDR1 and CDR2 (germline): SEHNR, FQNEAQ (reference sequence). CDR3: CASSLVVWWFEGYTF. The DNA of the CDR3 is TGTGCCAGCAGCTTAGTAGTATGGTGGTTTGAGGGCTACACCTTC.

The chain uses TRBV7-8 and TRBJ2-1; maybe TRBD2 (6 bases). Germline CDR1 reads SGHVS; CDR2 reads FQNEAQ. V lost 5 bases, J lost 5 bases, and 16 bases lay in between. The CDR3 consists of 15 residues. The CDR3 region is CASSPIRGKNNEQFF. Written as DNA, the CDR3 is TGTGCCAGCAGCCCCATCCGCGGGAAGAACAATGAGCAGTTCTTC.

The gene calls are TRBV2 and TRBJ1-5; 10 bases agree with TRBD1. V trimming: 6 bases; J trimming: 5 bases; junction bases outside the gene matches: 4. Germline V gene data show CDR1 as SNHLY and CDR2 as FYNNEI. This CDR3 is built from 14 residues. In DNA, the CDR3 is TGTGCCAGCAGCCCTGACAGGGGGCATCAGCCCCAGCATTTT. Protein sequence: CASSPDRGHQPQHF.

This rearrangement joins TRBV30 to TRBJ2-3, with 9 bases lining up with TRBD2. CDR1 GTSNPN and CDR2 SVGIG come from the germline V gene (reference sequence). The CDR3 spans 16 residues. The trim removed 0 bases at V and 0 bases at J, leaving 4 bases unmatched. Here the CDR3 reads CAWSVSLAGSTDTQYF. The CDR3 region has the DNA TGTGCCTGGAGTGTAAGCCTAGCGGGAAGCACAGATACGCAGTATTTT.

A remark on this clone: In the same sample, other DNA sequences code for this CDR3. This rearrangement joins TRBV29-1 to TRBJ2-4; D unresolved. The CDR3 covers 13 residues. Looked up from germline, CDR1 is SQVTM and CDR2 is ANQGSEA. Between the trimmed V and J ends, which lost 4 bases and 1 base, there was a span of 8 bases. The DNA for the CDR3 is TGCAGCGTTGCGGGTTTGGCCAAAAACATTCAGTACTTC. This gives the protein CSVAGLAKNIQYF.

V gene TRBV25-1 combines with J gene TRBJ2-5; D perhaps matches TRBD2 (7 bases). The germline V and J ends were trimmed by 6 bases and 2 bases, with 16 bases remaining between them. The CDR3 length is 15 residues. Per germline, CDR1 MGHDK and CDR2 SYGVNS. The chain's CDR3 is CASRPVGGQQETQYF. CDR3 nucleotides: TGTGCCAGCAGGCCCGTCGGGGGGCAACAAGAGACCCAGTACTTC.

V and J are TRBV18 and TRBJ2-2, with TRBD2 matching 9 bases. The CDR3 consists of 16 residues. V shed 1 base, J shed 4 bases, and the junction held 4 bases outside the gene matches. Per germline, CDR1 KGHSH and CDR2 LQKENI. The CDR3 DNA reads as TGTGCCAGCTCACCACTAGCGGGAGTGGGCACCGGGGAGCTGTTTTTT. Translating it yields CASSPLAGVGTGELFF.

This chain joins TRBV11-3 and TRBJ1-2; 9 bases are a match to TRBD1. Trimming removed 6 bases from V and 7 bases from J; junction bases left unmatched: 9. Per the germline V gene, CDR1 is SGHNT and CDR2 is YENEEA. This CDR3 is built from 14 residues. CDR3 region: CASSTGTGSFGYTF. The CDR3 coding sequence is TGTGCCAGCAGTACCGGGACAGGGTCTTTTGGCTACACCTTC.

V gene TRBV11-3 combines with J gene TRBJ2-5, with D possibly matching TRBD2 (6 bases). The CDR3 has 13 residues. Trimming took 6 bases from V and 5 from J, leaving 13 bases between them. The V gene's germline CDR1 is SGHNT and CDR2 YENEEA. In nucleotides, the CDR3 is TGTGCCAGCAGAATAAAAGGGAGGGAGACCCAGTACTTC. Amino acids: CASRIKGRETQYF.

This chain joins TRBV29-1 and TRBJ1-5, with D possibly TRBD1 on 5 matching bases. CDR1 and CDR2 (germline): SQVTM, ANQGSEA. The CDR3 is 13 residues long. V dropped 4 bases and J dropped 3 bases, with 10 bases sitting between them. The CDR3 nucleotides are TGCAGCGTTGGTAGCAGGGACAATCAGCCCCAGCATTTT. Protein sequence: CSVGSRDNQPQHF.

The CDR3 DNA reads TGTGCCAGCAGAAAACAGGGAAGAGGTTTCAACACTGAAGCTTTCTTT. Its protein product is CASRKQGRGFNTEAFF. The chain combines TRBV6-7 with TRBJ1-1, with D perhaps TRBD1 (6 bases). TRBV6-7 is flagged as an ORF with uncertain function. The CDR3 consists of 16 residues. V dropped 6 bases and J dropped 2 bases, with 19 bases sitting between them.

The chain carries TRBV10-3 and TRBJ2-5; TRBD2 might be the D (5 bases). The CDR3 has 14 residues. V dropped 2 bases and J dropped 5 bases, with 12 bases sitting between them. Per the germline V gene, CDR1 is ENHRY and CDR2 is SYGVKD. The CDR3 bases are TGTGCCATCAGTGAGCTTACGGGCGGGGAGACCCAGTACTTC. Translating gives CAISELTGGETQYF.

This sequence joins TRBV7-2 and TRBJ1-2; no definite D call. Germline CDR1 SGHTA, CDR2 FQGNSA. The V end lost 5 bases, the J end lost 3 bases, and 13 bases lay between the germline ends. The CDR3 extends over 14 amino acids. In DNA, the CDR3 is TGTGCCAGCAGCCCACCCGCAGTGGACTATGGCTACACCTTC. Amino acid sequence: CASSPPAVDYGYTF.

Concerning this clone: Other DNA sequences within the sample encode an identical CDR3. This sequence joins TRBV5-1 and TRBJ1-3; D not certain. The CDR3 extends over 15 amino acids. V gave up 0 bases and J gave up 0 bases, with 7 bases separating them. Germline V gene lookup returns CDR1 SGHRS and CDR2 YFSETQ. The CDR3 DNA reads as TGCGCCAGCAGCTTGGCGCCAGTCTCTGGAAACACCATATATTTT. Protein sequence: CASSLAPVSGNTIYF.

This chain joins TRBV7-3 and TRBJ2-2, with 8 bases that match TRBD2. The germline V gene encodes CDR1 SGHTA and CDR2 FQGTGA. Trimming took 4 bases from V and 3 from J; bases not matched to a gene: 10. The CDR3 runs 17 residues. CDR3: CASSSHGTSEDTGELFF. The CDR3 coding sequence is TGTGCCAGCAGCTCTCACGGGACTAGTGAGGACACCGGGGAGCTGTTTTTT.